These 24 T cell receptor beta chains came from one sample sequenced in a study of Graves' ophthalmopathy and Graves' hyperthyroidism. Amplification from RNA transcripts yielded the TCR beta CDR3 regions. The workflow started with a first-round RT-PCR run with HTBI primers and then moved on to a second-round multiplex PCR. TCRdb re-called the multiplex PCR reads through MiXCR, storing one row per CDR3 protein. The sample shows about 14,000 distinct CDR3 sequences, around 50% of them seen only once. The sample was peripheral blood. The origin of the receptors is a woman aged 25 to 39 with Graves' ophthalmopathy.

This clonotype occurred many times. The chain uses TRBV20-1 and TRBJ2-7, with 7 bases aligning to TRBD1. CDR1 is DFQATT and CDR2 is SNEGSKA in the germline V gene (reference sequence). This CDR3 contains 14 residues. Unmatched junction bases numbered 7, after V lost 5 bases and J lost 0 bases. In DNA form, the CDR3 reads TGCAGTGCTGCGACAGGGTTTCACTCCTACGAGCAGTACTTC. Translating it yields CSAATGFHSYEQYF.

The CDR3 region has the DNA TGTGCCAGCAGCTTAGGACTAGTCTCAGATACGCAGTATTTT. Translation: CASSLGLVSDTQYF. The chain links TRBV6-2 or TRBV6-3 to TRBJ2-3; TRBD2 aligns across 7 bases. CDR1 and CDR2 from the germline V gene are MNHEY and SVGEGT. V lost 6 bases to trimming and J lost 4 bases; unmatched junction nucleotides: 7. The CDR3 consists of 14 residues.

V and J are TRBV9 and TRBJ2-1; D gene uncertain. V lost 2 bases and J 5 bases, leaving 11 bases between the germline ends. This CDR3 comprises 14 residues. Germline values: CDR1 SGDLS, CDR2 YYNGEE. CDR3 DNA sequence: TGTGCCAGCAGCGTTGGTGGGGAAAACAATGAGCAGTTCTTC. Its translation: CASSVGGENNEQFF. Full variable domain (outside the CDR3, taken from reference TRBV9 and TRBJ2-1): DSGVTQTPKHLITATGQRVTLRCSPRSGDLSVYWYQQSLDQGLQFLIQYYNGEERAKGNILERFSAQQFPDLHSELNLSSLELGDSALYFCASSVGGENNEQFFGPGTRLTVL.

This clonotype was seen repeatedly, ten times or more. CDR3 nucleotides: TGTGCCAGTAGTATAGTAGGGAATAGCAATCAGCCCCAGCATTTT. Translated, it gives CASSIVGNSNQPQHF. The chain employs TRBV19 and TRBJ1-5; no clear D. Germline V lookup: CDR1 LNHDA, CDR2 SQIVND (reference sequence). The CDR3 contains 15 residues. Trimming took 1 base from V and 0 from J, leaving 7 bases between them.

The chain carries TRBV12-3 or TRBV12-4 and TRBJ2-7; D remains ambiguous. The CDR3 has 13 amino acids. The V gene lost 2 bases and the J gene lost 2 bases, with 7 bases spanning the gap. The CDR3 reads CASSLMIAYEQYF. The CDR3 DNA is TGTGCCAGCAGTTTAATGATAGCCTACGAGCAGTACTTC.

This clonotype was detected ten times or more. The chain couples TRBV29-1 to TRBJ2-7; 9 nucleotides match TRBD1. The CDR3 has 13 amino acids. Germline CDR1 reads SQVTM; CDR2 reads ANQGSEA. Trimming took 6 bases from V and 4 from J; bases not matched to a gene: 7. The CDR3 protein is CSVTGTGTYEQYF. DNA of the CDR3: TGCAGCGTAACCGGGACAGGGACGTACGAGCAGTACTTC.

V is TRBV2 and J is TRBJ1-5; D ambiguous. Germline V gives CDR1 SNHLY, CDR2 FYNNEI. This CDR3 has 14 residues. V gave up 3 bases and J gave up 2 bases, with 8 bases separating them. As DNA, the CDR3 is TGTGCCAGCAGTGACACTAGCGGCAATCAGCCCCAGCATTTT. This encodes CASSDTSGNQPQHF.

The chain has TRBV4-2 and TRBJ1-3; D gene unclear. Germline CDR1 reads LGHNA; CDR2 reads YNFKEQ. This CDR3 is built from 14 residues. V was clipped by 5 bases and J by 5 bases, with 13 bases between them. This CDR3 is CASSLVSQRNTIYF. The CDR3 nucleotides read TGTGCCAGCAGCTTGGTTTCACAGAGAAACACCATATATTTT.

This clonotype was seen many times. This sequence may be a read error, since a much larger clone differs from it by one base. This chain uses TRBV6-2 or TRBV6-3 with TRBJ1-2; D might be TRBD1 (5 bases). The CDR3 is made up of 14 amino acids. Germline V gene lookup returns CDR1 MNHEY and CDR2 SVGEGT. The germline V and J ends were trimmed by 4 bases and 8 bases, with 17 bases remaining between them. The CDR3 nucleotides are TGTGCCAGCAGTTCCCGACCCACAGGTATGGGCTACACCTTC. Encoded protein: CASSSRPTGMGYTF.

This chain links TRBV20-1 with TRBJ1-4; no definite D call. The V end was cut by 5 bases, the J end by 12 bases, with 25 bases between. This CDR3 comprises 15 residues. Per germline, CDR1 DFQATT and CDR2 SNEGSKA (reference sequence). The CDR3 loop is CSACRGDWRKEELFF. In DNA, the CDR3 is TGCAGTGCTTGCCGAGGAGACTGGAGAAAGGAAGAACTGTTTTTT.

This chain connects TRBV7-9 to TRBJ2-5; 9 nucleotides align to TRBD1. V trimming: 4 bases; J trimming: 5 bases; junction bases outside the gene matches: 8. The CDR3 is 15 residues long. Germline V gene data show CDR1 as SEHNR and CDR2 as FQNEAQ (reference sequence). CDR3: CASSSPGQGLETQYF. In DNA, the CDR3 is TGTGCCAGCAGCTCACCGGGACAGGGTTTGGAGACCCAGTACTTC.

By share, this clonotype counts as medium-sized (0.01 to 0.1%). V gene TRBV11-2 combines with J gene TRBJ2-1, with unresolved D. Germline loops: CDR1 SGHAT, CDR2 FQNNGV. The CDR3 extends over 11 amino acids. The V and J ends lost 5 bases and 9 bases respectively, with 8 bases between them. CDR3 nucleotides: TGTGCCAGCAGCGAAACCGGTGAGCAGTTCTTC. As protein: CASSETGEQFF.

The chain couples TRBV2 to TRBJ1-5; a weak D match, TRBD1 (5 bases). CDR1 and CDR2 (germline): SNHLY, FYNNEI. The CDR3 sequence is 13 residues long. The V end was cut by 5 bases, the J end by 6 bases, with 11 bases between. This CDR3 is CASSLGGIQPQHF. The CDR3 bases are TGTGCCAGCAGTCTTGGGGGGATTCAGCCCCAGCATTTT.

The count of this clonotype is one. A junction boundary mismatches the germline segment, possibly from a read error. This sequence joins TRBV20-1 and TRBJ2-3; D perhaps matches TRBD2 (6 bases). The CDR3 covers 15 residues. Germline CDR1 reads DFQATT; CDR2 reads SNEGSKA (reference sequence). CDR3 protein: CNATTNGSITYTQYF. The CDR3 DNA is TGCAATGCAACGACTAACGGGAGTATCACATATACGCAGTATTTT.

This clonotype has a count of ten or more. The CDR3 DNA follows: TGTGCCACCAGCAGAGCCGACACCTACGAGCAGTACTTC. It yields the protein CATSRADTYEQYF. V is TRBV15 and J is TRBJ2-7; D ambiguous. CDR3 size: 13 residues. Trimming cost V 1 base and J 2 bases, with 6 bases left between them. The germline V gene has CDR1 LNHNV and CDR2 YYDKDF (reference sequence).

In this sample, this clonotype turned up many times. The chain combines TRBV10-2 with TRBJ2-1; 8 nucleotides match TRBD2. V was clipped by 6 bases and J by 0 bases; unmatched bases: 16. The germline gives CDR1 WSHSY, CDR2 SAAADI. CDR3 length: 19 amino acids. The CDR3 region has the DNA TGCGCCAGCAGAACAACTAGCGGACAAGAAATATCCTCCTACAATGAGCAGTTCTTC. Translated: CASRTTSGQEISSYNEQFF.

This clonotype was counted between two and nine times. V is TRBV20-1 and J is TRBJ2-1; TRBD2 matches 9 bases. V gave up 6 bases and J gave up 8 bases; unmatched junction bases: 8. This CDR3 has 13 amino acids. Germline V lookup: CDR1 DFQATT, CDR2 SNEGSKA (reference sequence). The CDR3 loop is CSAWRGGDDEQFF. The CDR3 region has the DNA TGCAGTGCGTGGCGGGGGGGTGATGATGAGCAGTTCTTC.

Remarks on this clonotype: This may come from a read error, since a much larger clone is one base off. This chain joins TRBV29-1 and TRBJ2-1, with TRBD2 identical over 13 bases. The CDR3 runs 15 residues. The germline CDR1 and CDR2 sequences are SQVTM and ANQGSEA. CDR3 DNA sequence: TGCGGCGTTGACGGGACTAGCGGGATTTACAATGAGCAGTTCTTC. Its protein is CGVDGTSGIYNEQFF.

This chain uses TRBV10-1 with TRBJ2-1; 11 nucleotides agree with TRBD2. Germline V gene sequence: CDR1 WNHNN, CDR2 SYGVQD (reference sequence). The V gene end was trimmed by 7 bases and the J gene end by 2 bases; junction bases not matched to a gene: 4. This CDR3 comprises 15 residues. For the CDR3, the DNA is TGCGCCAGCAAGGGGACTAGCGGAGCCTACAATGAGCAGTTCTTC. Its protein is CASKGTSGAYNEQFF.

This clonotype was counted a single time. This chain links TRBV20-1 with TRBJ1-3; 7 positions match TRBD1. Germline assignment: CDR1 DFQATT and CDR2 SNEGSKA (reference sequence). This CDR3 spans 14 amino acids. V shed 7 bases and J 5 bases; nucleotides not matched to a gene: 11. In nucleotides, the CDR3 is TGCAGTGTTCCCAAGGGGGACAGTAGAAACACCATATATTTT. It specifies CSVPKGDSRNTIYF.

In this sample, this clonotype turned up a few times. V usage is TRBV7-6 and J usage is TRBJ2-7; D perhaps matches TRBD1 (5 bases). Germline-derived CDR1 and CDR2 are SGHVS and FNYEAQ. V was pared by 3 bases and J by 0 bases, with 9 bases between. The CDR3 runs 14 residues. The CDR3 loop reads CASSFGHSSYEQYF. The CDR3 DNA sequence: TGTGCCAGCAGCTTCGGACATAGCTCCTACGAGCAGTACTTC.

The V and J genes are TRBV2 and TRBJ1-5, with 8 bases that match TRBD1. Germline V gives CDR1 SNHLY, CDR2 FYNNEI. The CDR3 loop spans 13 amino acids. The trim removed 8 bases at V and 6 bases at J, leaving 6 bases unmatched. DNA for the CDR3: TGTGCCAGCTCCGGACAGGGCGGTCAGCCCCAGCATTTT. It translates to CASSGQGGQPQHF.

This clonotype is labeled medium-sized. The CDR3 coding sequence is TGTGCCAGCAGCCTGTCTGGTGCTGCTTACGAGCAGTACTTC. It encodes CASSLSGAAYEQYF. V usage is TRBV11-3 and J usage is TRBJ2-7; D is unresolved. CDR1 is SGHNT and CDR2 is YENEEA in the germline V gene. The CDR3 extends over 14 amino acids. V was pared by 5 bases and J by 4 bases, with 15 bases between.

For this clonotype: Since a much larger clone is just one base distant, this may be a read error. The chain couples TRBV29-1 to TRBJ1-2; D unresolved. The germline gives CDR1 SQVTM, CDR2 ANQGSEA. CDR3 length: 16 amino acids. In nucleotides, the CDR3 is TGCAGCGTTCCTCGACAAAGGTCTACCACTAACTATGGCTACATCTTC. It encodes CSVPRQRSTTNYGYIF.